This T cell receptor (beta chain) was captured by sequencing in a study of blood T cell repertoires in COVID-19. Study-wide context: Samples taken during acute and convalescent COVID-19 were collected in the United States, Italy and Spain. T cells, B-cell-depleted T cells, or PBMCs supplied cDNA or gDNA.

Libraries were prepared by immunoSEQ multiplex PCR; TCRdb keeps only in-frame clonotypes and omits some of them. The profile covers approximately 100,000 clones, with over 70% appearing a single time and approximately 0.9% taken by the ten largest. This clone was detected only once. Per germline, CDR1 SGHNT and CDR2 YYREEE (reference sequence). Trimming removed 4 bases at V and 0 bases at J, with 14 bases between. This CDR3 has 16 residues. The TCR sequence derives from a human donor with acute or convalescent COVID-19. The donor label of this sample is uncertain. The rearrangement uses TRBV5-4 and TRBJ2-1, with D perhaps matching TRBD2 (6 bases). Material: peripheral blood. CDR3 loop: CASSLGTHSSYNEQFF. The CDR3 nucleotides are TGTGCCAGCAGCCTCGGGACTCACAGCTCCTACAATGAGCAGTTCTTC.